This T cell receptor beta chain was found in a study of blood T cell repertoires in COVID-19. Study summary: There were acute and convalescent COVID-19 samples, and they came from the United States, Italy and Spain. From T cells, B-cell-depleted T cells, or PBMCs came the material, which was cDNA or gDNA.

Generated by immunoSEQ multiplex PCR, the TCRdb table keeps only in-frame clones and is missing some. The sample shows tens of thousands of clones, approximately 90% of them seen only once. Those who participated ranged in age from roughly 18 to 89 years and resided in some 24 US areas. Self-reported history from a screening survey and questionnaire set each donor's cohort. Sequencing was done on a sample of PBMCs or T cells enriched from blood (not recorded which). This TCR was sampled from a woman aged 50 to 65 with acute COVID-19.

The DNA for the CDR3 is TGTGCCAGCAGCTCCCGGGAGCGGGAGGGACGCGAGCAGTACTTC. Amino acid sequence: CASSSREREGREQYF. The chain is built from TRBV7-9 and TRBJ2-7; the match to TRBD2 covers 10 bases. The germline gives CDR1 SEHNR, CDR2 FQNEAQ (reference sequence). The CDR3 is 15 residues long. V was pared by 4 bases and J by 6 bases, with 9 bases of the junction left unmatched.